A selection of T cell receptor beta chains follows, all from one sample in a study of cytomegalovirus exposure and HLA in healthy donors. Using immunoSEQ multiplex PCR, the repertoire was profiled, and TCRdb retains in-frame clones only, with some absent. The table has 80,000 or so clones, approximately 72% seen once. Material for sequencing was PBMCs. These receptors were taken from a woman between 35 and 50 years old in good health and CMV-seropositive. The CDR3 runs from the conserved cysteine through the conserved F or W. D genes are given only for firm matches. Some rows mark clone size as missing; the rest say once, few, many or name a class of expanded clone.

J | size | D | V | DNA | CDR3
TRBJ2-2 | NA | NA | TRBV2 | TGTGCCAGCAGAAGGGGTCTCACGGACACCGGGGAGCTGTTTTTT | CASRRGLTDTGELFF
TRBJ1-2 | NA | NA | TRBV27 | TGTGCCAGCAGTATCAACAGGGTGGCGAACTATGGCTACACCTTC | CASSINRVANYGYTF
TRBJ2-3 | NA | NA | TRBV2 | TGTGCCAGCAGTGAAGACTCTAGATTCGATACGCAGTATTTT | CASSEDSRFDTQYF
TRBJ2-5 | NA | TRBD1 | TRBV7-7 | TGTGCTAGCAGCCCTACCAGTCGAGGGGGCTTGATGGAGACCCAGTACTTC | CASSPTSRGGLMETQYF
TRBJ1-2 | NA | NA | TRBV6-1 | TGTGCCAGCAGTGAAAGGGCAGGGGCCTTCGAGGATGGCTACACCTTC | CASSERAGAFEDGYTF
TRBJ1-2 | NA | NA | TRBV19 | TGTGCCAGTCGGGGGGGCCTCTATGGCTACACCTTC | CASRGGLYGYTF
TRBJ1-3 | NA | TRBD1 | TRBV5-6 | TGTGCCAGCAGCTTGGCTCAGGGGGCTGGAAACACCATATATTTT | CASSLAQGAGNTIYF
TRBJ1-5 | NA | NA | TRBV7-2 | TGTGCCAGCAGCTTACGTGACAGCACCAGAAACTCCAATCAGCCCCAGCATTTT | CASSLRDSTRNSNQPQHF
TRBJ2-3 | NA | NA | TRBV29-1 | TGCAGCGTTGGGGGGGGGCTCACAGATACGCAGTATTTT | CSVGGGLTDTQYF
TRBJ1-2 | few | NA | TRBV6-1 | TGTGCCAGCAGGCCCCGATGGAAGGGGGATGGCTACACCTTC | CASRPRWKGDGYTF
TRBJ2-1 | few | NA | TRBV21-1 | TGTGCCAGCAGCAAAAACAGGGGGGCGTACAATGAGCAGTTCTTC | CASSKNRGAYNEQFF
TRBJ1-5 | NA | TRBD1 | TRBV19 | TGTGCCAGTAGTTTTCTAGGACAGGTAGGGCAGCCCCAGCATTTT | CASSFLGQVGQPQHF
TRBJ2-3 | NA | NA | TRBV6-6 | TGTGCCAGCAGAACTCCACAGGGTGGCCCAGATACGCAGTATTTT | CASRTPQGGPDTQYF
TRBJ1-2 | NA | NA | TRBV5-1 | TGCGCCAGCAGCGAGGACAGTAATAACTATGGCTACACCTTC | CASSEDSNNYGYTF
TRBJ2-1 | NA | NA | TRBV7-2 | TGTGCCAGCAGCCCGCGGGACAGCTACAATGAGCAGTTCTTC | CASSPRDSYNEQFF
TRBJ2-7 | NA | TRBD2 | TRBV2 | TGTGCCAGCAGTGTGCTTAGCGGGGGGGCCCACGAGCAGTACTTC | CASSVLSGGAHEQYF
TRBJ1-1 | NA | TRBD1 | TRBV19 | TGTGCCAGTAGTATCAACAGGGGGACCGAAGCTTTCTTT | CASSINRGTEAFF
TRBJ2-1 | NA | NA | TRBV28 | TGTGCCAGCCTTCGTACCGGGCGGGGGCGGGAGCAGTTCTTC | CASLRTGRGREQFF
TRBJ1-1 | NA | TRBD1 | TRBV18 | TGTGCCAGCTCACAACGACAGGGGGCAGACACTGAAGCTTTCTTT | CASSQRQGADTEAFF
TRBJ2-2 | NA | TRBD2 | TRBV4-3 | TGCGCCAGCAGCCAAGCGACCGGGGGGGCAAACGTCGGGGAGCTGTTTTTT | CASSQATGGANVGELFF
TRBJ1-4 | NA | TRBD1 | TRBV19 | TGTGCCAGTAGTATTTCCGGGACAGGGAAAAAACTGTTTTTT | CASSISGTGKKLFF
TRBJ2-1 | NA | TRBD2 | TRBV10-3 | TGTGCCATCACCCAACTAGCGGGATCGGGGAGTGAGCAGTTCTTC | CAITQLAGSGSEQFF
TRBJ2-1 | NA | NA | TRBV7-8 | TGTGCCAGCAGCTTCGACTTGGAGTCCTACAATGAGCAGTTCTTC | CASSFDLESYNEQFF
TRBJ1-2 | NA | TRBD1 | TRBV30 | TGTGCCTGGCTCGGACAGGGGACGGCCTACACCTTC | CAWLGQGTAYTF
TRBJ1-1 | few | TRBD1 | TRBV5-4 | TGTGCCAGCAGCACCGAACAGGGGGCGGGGTTGAACACTGAAGCTTTCTTT | CASSTEQGAGLNTEAFF
TRBJ1-1 | NA | NA | TRBV5-6 | TGTGCCACCAAACCCGGGACACATAACACTGAAGCTTTCTTT | CATKPGTHNTEAFF
TRBJ1-2 | once | NA | TRBV18 | TGTGCCAGCTCACCATGGGAGGCCCTTGGTGGGGATGGCTACACCTTC | CASSPWEALGGDGYTF
TRBJ2-7 | NA | NA | TRBV4-1 | TGCGCCAGCAGCCAAGAGGTACAGGCCTACGAGCAGTACTTC | CASSQEVQAYEQYF
TRBJ2-7 | NA | NA | TRBV30 | TGTGCCTGGTCGGGATTCCGGATCGAGCAGTACTTC | CAWSGFRIEQYF
TRBJ1-4 | NA | TRBD1 | TRBV30 | TGTGCCTGGAGTGTATTCGGGACAGGTGGTGAAAAACTGTTTTTT | CAWSVFGTGGEKLFF
TRBJ1-4 | NA | NA | TRBV7-9 | TGTGCCATCCTAGGTGGCCTGAATGAAAAACTGTTTTTT | CAILGGLNEKLFF
TRBJ2-2 | NA | TRBD1 | TRBV5-1 | TGCGCCAGCAGCTTGCGGACAGGGGACACCGGGGAGCTGTTTTTT | CASSLRTGDTGELFF
TRBJ2-3 | NA | TRBD2 | TRBV30 | TGTGCCTGGAGCGGGGGGTTTCTTCTCACAGATACGCAGTATTTT | CAWSGGFLLTDTQYF
TRBJ2-1 | NA | TRBD2 | TRBV5-1 | TGCGCCAGCAGCTTAGGGACTAGCGGGAGTACCACCAATCTCAATGAGCAGTTCTTC | CASSLGTSGSTTNLNEQFF